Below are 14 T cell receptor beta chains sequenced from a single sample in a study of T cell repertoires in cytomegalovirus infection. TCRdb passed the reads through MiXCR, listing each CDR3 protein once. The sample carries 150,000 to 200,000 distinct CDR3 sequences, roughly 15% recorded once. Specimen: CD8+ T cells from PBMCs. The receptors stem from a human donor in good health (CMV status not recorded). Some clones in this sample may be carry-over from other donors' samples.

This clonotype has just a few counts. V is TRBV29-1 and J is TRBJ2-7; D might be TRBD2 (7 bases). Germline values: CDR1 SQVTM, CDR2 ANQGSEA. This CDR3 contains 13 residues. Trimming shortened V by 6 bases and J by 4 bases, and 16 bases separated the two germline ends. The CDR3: CSVRGGGLYEQYF. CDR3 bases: TGCAGCGTCCGAGGGGGGGGGCTATACGAGCAGTACTTC.

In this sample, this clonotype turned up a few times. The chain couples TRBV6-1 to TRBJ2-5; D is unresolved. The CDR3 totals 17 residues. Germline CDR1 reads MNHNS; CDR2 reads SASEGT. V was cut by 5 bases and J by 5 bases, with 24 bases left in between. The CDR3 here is CASSYQSAGPAWETQYF. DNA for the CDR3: TGTGCCAGCAGTTACCAGTCGGCAGGCCCGGCGTGGGAGACCCAGTACTTC.

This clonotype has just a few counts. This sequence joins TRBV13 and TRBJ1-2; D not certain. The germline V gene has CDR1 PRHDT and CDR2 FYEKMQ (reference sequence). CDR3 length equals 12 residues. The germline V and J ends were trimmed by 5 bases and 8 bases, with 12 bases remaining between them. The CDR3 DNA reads TGTGCCAGCAGCCACCGGGATGGCGGCTACACCTTC. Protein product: CASSHRDGGYTF.

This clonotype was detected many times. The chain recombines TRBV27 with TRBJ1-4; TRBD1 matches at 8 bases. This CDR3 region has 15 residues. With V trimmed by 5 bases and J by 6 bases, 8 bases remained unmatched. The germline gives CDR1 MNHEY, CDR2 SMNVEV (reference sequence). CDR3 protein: CASSSGQGHHEKLFF. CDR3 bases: TGTGCCAGCAGTAGCGGACAGGGACATCATGAAAAACTGTTTTTT.

CDR3 sequence (DNA): TGCGCCAGCAGGGTGGACGGGAGGAGCACCTATGGCTACACCTTC. This encodes CASRVDGRSTYGYTF. The chain employs TRBV10-2 and TRBJ1-2; no clear D. The CDR3 runs 15 residues. Trimming stripped 6 bases from V and 4 bases from J, with 18 bases between. Per the germline V gene, CDR1 is WSHSY and CDR2 is SAAADI.

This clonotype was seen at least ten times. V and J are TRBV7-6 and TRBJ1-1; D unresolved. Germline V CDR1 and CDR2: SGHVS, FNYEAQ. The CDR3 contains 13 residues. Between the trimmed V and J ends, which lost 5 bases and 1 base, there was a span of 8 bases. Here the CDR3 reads CASSRTGNTEAFF. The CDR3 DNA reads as TGTGCCAGCAGCAGGACCGGGAACACTGAAGCTTTCTTT. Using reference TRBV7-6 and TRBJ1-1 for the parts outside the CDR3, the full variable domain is GAGVSQSPRYKVTKRGQDVALRCDPISGHVSLYWYRQALGQGPEFLTYFNYEAQQDKSGLPNDRFSAERPEGSISTLTIQRTEQRDSAMYRCASSRTGNTEAFFGQGTRLTVV.

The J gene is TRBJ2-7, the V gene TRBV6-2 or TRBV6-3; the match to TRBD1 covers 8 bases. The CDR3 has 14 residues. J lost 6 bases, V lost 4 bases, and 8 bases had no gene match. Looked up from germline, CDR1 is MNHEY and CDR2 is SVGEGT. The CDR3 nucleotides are TGTGCCAGCAGTTTGGGACAGGTCGGCTTCGAGCAGTACTTC. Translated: CASSLGQVGFEQYF.

The CDR3 here is CASRLDSPSYEQYF. In DNA, the CDR3 is TGTGCCAGCAGACTCGACAGTCCCTCCTACGAGCAGTACTTC. V and J are TRBV11-2 and TRBJ2-7, with TRBD1 as a possible D gene (5 bases). CDR1 and CDR2 from the germline V gene are SGHAT and FQNNGV. V shed 6 bases and J shed 0 bases, with 12 bases lying between them. CDR3 length: 14 residues.

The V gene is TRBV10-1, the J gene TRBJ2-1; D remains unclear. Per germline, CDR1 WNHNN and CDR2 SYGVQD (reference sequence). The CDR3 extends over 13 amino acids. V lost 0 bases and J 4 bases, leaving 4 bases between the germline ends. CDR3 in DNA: TGCGCCAGCAGTGAGTCGGGTTACAATGAGCAGTTCTTC. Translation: CASSESGYNEQFF.

The CDR3 coding sequence is TGTGCCAGCAGTTACGGAGGGGACTTTCATCTGGATGAGCAGTTCTTC. It encodes CASSYGGDFHLDEQFF. The chain is built from TRBV6-5 and TRBJ2-1, with D perhaps TRBD2 (6 bases). Germline values: CDR1 MNHEY, CDR2 SVGAGI. The CDR3 spans 16 residues. V was trimmed by 2 bases and J by 8 bases, leaving 19 bases between them.

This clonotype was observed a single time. CDR3 protein: CASSYEQASSGANVLTF. The CDR3 region has the DNA TGTGCCAGCAGTTATGAACAGGCGAGCTCTGGGGCCAACGTCCTGACTTTC. The chain recombines TRBV6-5 with TRBJ2-6, with D perhaps TRBD1 (5 bases). The CDR3 contains 17 residues. CDR1 and CDR2 from the germline V gene are MNHEY and SVGAGI. V shed 3 bases and J shed 0 bases, with 12 bases lying between them.

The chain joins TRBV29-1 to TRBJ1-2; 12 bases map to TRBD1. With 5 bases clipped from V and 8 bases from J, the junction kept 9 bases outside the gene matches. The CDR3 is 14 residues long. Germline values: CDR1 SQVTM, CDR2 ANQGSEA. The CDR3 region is CSVFPGQGAQGYTF. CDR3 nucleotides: TGCAGCGTTTTCCCGGGACAGGGGGCGCAGGGCTACACCTTC.

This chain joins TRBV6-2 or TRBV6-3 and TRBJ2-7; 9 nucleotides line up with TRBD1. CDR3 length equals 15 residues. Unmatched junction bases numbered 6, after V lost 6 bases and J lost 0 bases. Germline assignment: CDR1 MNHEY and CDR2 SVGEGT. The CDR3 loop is CASSADRGLSYEQYF. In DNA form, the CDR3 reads TGTGCCAGCAGCGCGGACAGGGGCCTCTCCTACGAGCAGTACTTC.

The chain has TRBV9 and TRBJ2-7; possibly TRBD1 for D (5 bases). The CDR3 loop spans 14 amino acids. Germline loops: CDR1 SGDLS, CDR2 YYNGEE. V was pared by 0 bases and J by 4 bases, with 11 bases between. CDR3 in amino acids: CASSVAEGQYEQYF. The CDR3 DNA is TGTGCCAGCAGCGTAGCTGAAGGACAATACGAGCAGTACTTC.